Listed here are 5 T cell receptor beta chains from one sample, sequenced in a study of OX40 agonist ivuxolimab in advanced cancers. Produced via immunoSEQ multiplex PCR; TCRdb's table is partial and in-frame only. The sample lists 65,000 to 95,000 clones, about 82% seen once, with 6.9% in the top ten. This specimen consisted of CD4+ or CD8+ T cells sorted from blood, obtained in a trial of the OX40 agonist ivuxolimab. These receptors originate from an adult with an advanced solid tumor such as melanoma, head and neck, liver or kidney cancer.

The chain recombines TRBV7-3 with TRBJ1-1; TRBD1 matches 7 bases. The V and J ends lost 5 bases and 8 bases, in that order; junction bases with no gene match: 11. The CDR3 runs 14 residues. Germline V CDR1 and CDR2: SGHTA, FQGTGA. The CDR3 sequence: CASSPLPGTEEAFF. CDR3 nucleotides: TGTGCCAGCAGCCCGCTCCCCGGGACAGAGGAAGCTTTCTTT.

The rearrangement joins TRBV10-3 to TRBJ1-6; D gene uncertain. V was pared by 0 bases and J by 3 bases, with 3 bases between. This CDR3 spans 14 amino acids. Germline lookup yields CDR1 ENHRY and CDR2 SYGVKD. The chain's CDR3 is CAISESGYNSPLHF. The CDR3, as DNA: TGTGCCATCAGTGAGTCCGGCTATAATTCACCCCTCCACTTT.

This sequence joins TRBV7-9 and TRBJ1-1; D uncertain. Per the germline V gene, CDR1 is SEHNR and CDR2 is FQNEAQ (reference sequence). The CDR3 sequence is 14 residues long. V shed 1 base and J shed 2 bases, with 8 bases lying between them. CDR3 protein: CASSLGASNTEAFF. The CDR3 DNA follows: TGTGCCAGCAGCTTAGGGGCCTCTAACACTGAAGCTTTCTTT.

The rearrangement links TRBV7-2 to TRBJ2-7; TRBD1 matches 7 bases. The ends lost 4 bases at V and 3 bases at J; junction bases unmatched: 9. Per the germline V gene, CDR1 is SGHTA and CDR2 is FQGNSA. The CDR3 totals 15 residues. CDR3 in amino acids: CASSSTGQPNYEQYF. In DNA, the CDR3 is TGTGCCAGCAGCTCAACGGGACAGCCCAACTACGAGCAGTACTTC.

V gene TRBV7-2 combines with J gene TRBJ1-5, with D tentatively TRBD1 (6 bases). This CDR3 region has 16 residues. From germline, CDR1 is SGHTA and CDR2 FQGNSA. V was shortened by 5 bases and J by 3 bases, with 17 bases between the two germline ends. The CDR3 DNA is TGTGCCAGCAGCGACCCAGGAACAGGGATCAATCAGCCCCAGCATTTT. This codes for CASSDPGTGINQPQHF. The full variable domain, with the rest looked up from reference TRBV7-2 and TRBJ1-5, is GAGVSQSPSNKVTEKGKDVELRCDPISGHTALYWYRQSLGQGLEFLIYFQGNSAPDKSGLPSDRFSAERTGGSVSTLTIQRTQQEDSAVYLCASSDPGTGINQPQHFGDGTRLSIL.